This TCR beta chain was captured in a study of T and B cells in COVID-19 patients. From blood, roughly 250-500 ng of genomic DNA served as TRB template. BIOMED2 TRB-A/B primer pools were used in multiplex TRB PCR. MiXCR, run by TCRdb on the multiplex PCR reads, gives a single entry per CDR3 protein. The sample contains some 4,100 distinct CDR3 sequences, roughly a quarter of which appear only once. Sample share makes this clonotype medium-sized (0.01 to 0.1%). The clonotype was recovered from a human donor with active COVID-19. The donor label of this sample is uncertain. The sequencing input was blood.

CDR3 protein: CASSWTVSGANVLTF. The CDR3 region has the DNA TGTGCCAGCAGCTGGACAGTCTCTGGGGCCAACGTCCTGACTTTC. This chain connects TRBV6-5 to TRBJ2-6; weak D call: TRBD1 (6 bases). The V gene lost 6 bases and the J gene lost 0 bases, with 9 bases spanning the gap. CDR3 length: 15 residues. CDR1 and CDR2 from the germline V gene are MNHEY and SVGAGI.